This TCR beta chain was sequenced during a study of shared T cell receptors in the human thymus. The data were produced by immunoSEQ multiplex PCR, yet TCRdb's version contains in-frame clones alone and is incomplete. Of hundreds of thousands of clones in the sample, approximately 80% are singletons; the top ten hold more than 0.01%. This clone was seen a few times. Trimming left V 4 bases short and J 0 bases short, with 13 bases between. This CDR3 has 15 amino acids. Germline lookup yields CDR1 SNHLY and CDR2 FYNNEI. The sample also formed part of further work on human thymus T cells. That study reports: The people who donated were healthy Finnish babies having corrective surgery for congenital heart defects. In corrective heart surgery, resections were taken, and these provided the thymus tissue. Apparent bias marked the V and J gene usage of thymic and blood repertoires. Highly overlapping thymic repertoires in unrelated individuals were reported by related research.

Sequenced input: thymocytes. The gene calls are TRBV2 and TRBJ2-7; a possible D gene is TRBD1 (5 bases). The receptor comes from a boy younger than two with a congenital heart defect. The CDR3 nucleotides read TGTGCCAGCAGTGTGTTCGAAGGGGACTCCTACGAGCAGTACTTC. Translated: CASSVFEGDSYEQYF.